Below, 20 T cell receptor beta chains from the same sample are listed, as sequenced in a study of shared clonotypes between healthy human individuals. Measured with immunoSEQ multiplex PCR; TCRdb has only the in-frame clones, and not every one. This sample has 2 million to 2.5 million clones, with 90% to 95% found just once. The source material was naive CD4+ T cells from PBMCs. Subset noted: CD45RA+ positively selected. These receptors originate from a man aged 18 to 30 in good health. Some clones in this sample may be carry-over from other donors' samples.

The chain links TRBV29-1 to TRBJ2-5; 7 bases are a match to TRBD2. The CDR3 is 13 amino acids. The germline gives CDR1 SQVTM, CDR2 ANQGSEA. Germline trimming cut 3 bases from V and 5 bases from J; bases unmatched to any gene: 6. This CDR3 is CSVEAGALETQYF. CDR3 sequence (DNA): TGCAGCGTTGAGGCGGGAGCCCTTGAGACCCAGTACTTC.

The CDR3 bases are TGCGCCAGCAGCCTGGACGCCGGTGGTGGCTACACCTTC. Translation: CASSLDAGGGYTF. The J gene is TRBJ1-2, the V gene TRBV5-1; D not certain. The V gene's germline CDR1 is SGHRS and CDR2 YFSETQ. CDR3 length: 13 amino acids. V was clipped by 4 bases and J by 7 bases, with 14 bases between them.

To note about this clone: Other nucleotide sequences in the sample specify the same CDR3. The chain carries TRBV6-5 and TRBJ2-1, with no clear D. Germline V gene sequence: CDR1 MNHEY, CDR2 SVGAGI. V lost 7 bases and J lost 4, with 5 bases in between. The CDR3 has 11 residues. The CDR3 region is CASIGYNEQFF. The CDR3 DNA is TGTGCCAGCATAGGGTACAATGAGCAGTTCTTC.

The gene calls are TRBV6-1 and TRBJ2-7; D is ambiguous. The CDR3 runs to 15 residues. Germline-derived CDR1 and CDR2 are MNHNS and SASEGT. V shed 1 base and J shed 4 bases, with 14 bases lying between them. The CDR3 is CASSEDGSRRYEQYF. CDR3 nucleotide sequence: TGTGCCAGCAGTGAAGATGGTAGCAGACGATACGAGCAGTACTTC.

The chain has TRBV28 and TRBJ2-1; 10 bases are a match to TRBD2. The CDR3 is 16 amino acids. The germline V gene has CDR1 MDHEN and CDR2 SYDVKM. V dropped 3 bases and J dropped 9; count of bases not matched to a gene: 11. CDR3 bases: TGTGCCAGCAGTTTCCCTTTGGGGGCTAGCGGGAGTGAGCAGTTCTTC. It specifies CASSFPLGASGSEQFF.

This clone was detected only a few times. Other DNA sequences of this sample code for an identical CDR3. The chain is built from TRBV2 and TRBJ1-5; D uncertain. This CDR3 region has 13 residues. V gave up 3 bases and J gave up 2 bases, with 5 bases separating them. CDR1 SNHLY and CDR2 FYNNEI come from the germline V gene. CDR3 protein: CASSDRGNQPQHF. The CDR3 DNA follows: TGTGCCAGCAGTGATCGTGGCAATCAGCCCCAGCATTTT.

This clone was detected once. This chain connects TRBV6-1 to TRBJ1-5; D gene ambiguous. V lost 1 base and J 3 bases, leaving 10 bases between the germline ends. Looked up from germline, CDR1 is MNHNS and CDR2 is SASEGT. The CDR3 length is 15 residues. CDR3 DNA sequence: TGTGCCAGCAGTGAAGGGCCACAAAACAATCAGCCCCAGCATTTT. It encodes CASSEGPQNNQPQHF.

This rearrangement joins TRBV28 to TRBJ1-2, with TRBD1 identical over 12 bases. Germline-derived CDR1 and CDR2 are MDHEN and SYDVKM. This CDR3 comprises 14 residues. With 8 bases clipped from V and 6 bases from J, the junction kept 7 bases outside the gene matches. The DNA of the CDR3 is TGTGCCAGCGGACCGGGACAGGGGGCGGATGGCTACACCTTC. It yields the protein CASGPGQGADGYTF.

The chain combines TRBV7-9 with TRBJ2-7; D is perhaps TRBD1 (6 bases). CDR1 and CDR2 from the germline V gene are SEHNR and FQNEAQ (reference sequence). The ends were cut back, 5 bases at V and 8 bases at J, with 22 bases in the middle. The CDR3 covers 15 residues. CDR3 sequence reads: CASSPGQSTAGKQYF. For the CDR3, the DNA is TGTGCCAGCAGCCCAGGACAGAGTACGGCAGGGAAGCAGTACTTC.

The chain links TRBV28 to TRBJ2-1; D gene uncertain. The germline gives CDR1 MDHEN, CDR2 SYDVKM. The ends were cut back, 7 bases at V and 0 bases at J, with 7 bases in the middle. The CDR3 covers 13 residues. CDR3 in DNA: TGTGCCAGCACCTCGGCCTCCTACAATGAGCAGTTCTTC. It codes for CASTSASYNEQFF.

The genes are TRBV11-3 and TRBJ2-1; 7 bases are a match to TRBD2. Germline V gene data show CDR1 as SGHNT and CDR2 as YENEEA. The CDR3 runs to 13 residues. Losses at the gene ends were 3 bases for V and 9 bases for J; bases not matched to a gene: 5. The DNA of the CDR3 is TGTGCCAGCAGCTTGGCGGGAGAGGGTGAGCAGTTCTTC. Its translation is CASSLAGEGEQFF.

The chain uses TRBV28 and TRBJ2-3, with D tentatively TRBD2 (6 bases). Germline CDR1 reads MDHEN; CDR2 reads SYDVKM. The CDR3 spans 16 residues. V was cut by 7 bases and J by 6 bases, with 23 bases left in between. The CDR3 DNA sequence: TGTGCCAGCAACTATCCCCGACTAGTTGGGGGGGATACGCAGTATTTT. Translating it yields CASNYPRLVGGDTQYF.

The CDR3 coding sequence is TGTGCCAGCAGTGAAGAGTGGCTGGCCACGAACACCGGGGAGCTGTTTTTT. It translates to CASSEEWLATNTGELFF. The chain is built from TRBV2 and TRBJ2-2; no clear D gene. The CDR3 is 17 residues long. Deletions cut 1 base from V and 0 bases from J, with 12 bases between. Germline CDR1 is SNHLY and CDR2 is FYNNEI.

This chain uses TRBV27 with TRBJ2-2, with 10 nucleotides matching TRBD2. Germline CDR1 and CDR2: MNHEY and SMNVEV (reference sequence). The CDR3 spans 16 residues. The J segment lost 3 bases and the V segment lost 6 bases, leaving 7 bases of the junction unmatched. CDR3 DNA sequence: TGTGCCAGCAGAGACAGCGGGAGGGCCGACACCGGGGAGCTGTTTTTT. Amino acid sequence: CASRDSGRADTGELFF.

This chain connects TRBV7-3 to TRBJ2-5; 14 bases fit TRBD2. Looked up from germline, CDR1 is SGHTA and CDR2 is FQGTGA. CDR3 length equals 19 residues. Trimming cost V 1 base and J 5 bases; bases outside gene matches: 12. CDR3 DNA sequence: TGTGCCAGCAGCTTAATAGGGGGGACTAGCGGGAGTCGGAGGGAGACCCAGTACTTC. This sequence encodes CASSLIGGTSGSRRETQYF.

This sequence joins TRBV27 and TRBJ1-5; D gene ambiguous. Germline values: CDR1 MNHEY, CDR2 SMNVEV (reference sequence). V was cut by 6 bases and J by 5 bases, with 11 bases left in between. The length of the CDR3 is 13 residues. DNA of the CDR3: TGTGCCAGCAGAGTGACACAACATCAGCCCCAGCATTTT. Encoded protein: CASRVTQHQPQHF.

The V and J genes are TRBV11-2 and TRBJ2-3, with D tentatively TRBD1 or TRBD2 (5 bases each). Germline-derived CDR1 and CDR2 are SGHAT and FQNNGV. The CDR3 extends over 16 amino acids. Between the trimmed V and J ends, which lost 2 bases and 0 bases, there was a span of 12 bases. CDR3 amino acids: CASSLWAGSSTDTQYF. The CDR3, as DNA: TGTGCCAGCAGCTTATGGGCAGGGAGTAGCACAGATACGCAGTATTTT.

The CDR3 sequence is CASRAGTSVYNEQFF. CDR3 DNA sequence: TGTGCCAGCAGAGCCGGGACTAGCGTTTACAATGAGCAGTTCTTC. The chain uses TRBV2 and TRBJ2-1, with 10 positions matching TRBD2. V gave up 6 bases and J gave up 4 bases; unmatched junction bases: 6. This CDR3 is 15 amino acids long. In germline, CDR1 is SNHLY, CDR2 FYNNEI.

The chain carries TRBV5-1 and TRBJ1-2, with TRBD1 identical over 9 bases. V gave up 3 bases and J gave up 8 bases; unmatched junction bases: 8. The CDR3 loop spans 14 amino acids. Looked up from germline, CDR1 is SGHRS and CDR2 is YFSETQ. The CDR3 spells CASSSVGTGSGYTF. In DNA form, the CDR3 reads TGCGCCAGCAGCTCCGTAGGGACAGGGTCCGGCTACACCTTC.

The CDR3, as DNA: TGTGCCAGCGGGGCACGGAGTAATTCACCCCTCCACTTT. This sequence encodes CASGARSNSPLHF. The V call is TRBV28, the J call TRBJ1-6; D is perhaps TRBD1 (5 bases). V lost 8 bases and J lost 6, with 11 bases in between. Per the germline V gene, CDR1 is MDHEN and CDR2 is SYDVKM. CDR3 length: 13 amino acids. Combining the CDR3 with reference TRBV28 and TRBJ1-6 gives the whole variable domain DVKVTQSSRYLVKRTGEKVFLECVQDMDHENMFWYRQDPGLGLRLIYFSYDVKMKEKGDIPEGYSVSREKKERFSLILESASTNQTSMYLCASGARSNSPLHFGNGTRLTVT.